This T cell receptor (beta chain) was profiled in a study of T cell responses to AZD1222 COVID-19 vaccine. On the study more broadly: Timing groups of about 4 and about 12 weeks for second doses were pooled. Overall study results and limits: In a largely white British group with more females than males, clonal diversity was possibly underestimated. At 160-218 and 743-854, vaccine-associated CD4 TCRs were dominant, and they spanned spike. Samples come after the peak T cell response, not at day 14.

Repertoires were generated with immunoSEQ multiplex PCR, while TCRdb's copy carries only in-frame clones and drops some. The sample consists of more than 110,000 clones, 93% of them appearing once. Notes on this clone: Its specificity is not known.

The CDR3 totals 13 residues. Germline V gives CDR1 KGHDR, CDR2 SFDVKD. Trimming removed 9 bases from V and 1 base from J, with 10 bases in between. V is TRBV24-1 and J is TRBJ2-3; no firm D call. The sequence was collected from an adult in good health. Here the sequenced sample was peripheral blood, taken on day 0 of AZD1222 vaccination. CDR3 residues: CATGIGGTDTQYF. CDR3 DNA: TGTGCCACCGGGATCGGTGGCACAGATACGCAGTATTTT.